These 18 T cell receptor beta chains share one sample of origin, sequenced in a study of preoperative IRX-2 immunotherapy in early breast cancer. The treatment here: preoperative locoregional IRX-2 cytokine immunotherapy. Sequencing was performed with immunoSEQ multiplex PCR; in TCRdb, only in-frame clones are kept and a portion is missing. This table has approximately 96,000 clones, 86% appearing once. The specimen comprised tumor tissue, sampled after IRX-2 immunotherapy. These receptors originate from a human donor with breast cancer.

This sequence joins TRBV9 and TRBJ2-7, with D unclear. The germline CDR1 and CDR2 sequences are SGDLS and YYNGEE. The V end was cut by 0 bases, the J end by 7 bases, with 11 bases between. CDR3 length: 13 residues. CDR3 sequence reads: CASSVDLLGEQYF. The DNA of the CDR3 is TGTGCCAGCAGCGTAGATCTGCTGGGAGAGCAGTACTTC. The variable domain in full, completed from reference TRBV9 and TRBJ2-7, reads DSGVTQTPKHLITATGQRVTLRCSPRSGDLSVYWYQQSLDQGLQFLIQYYNGEERAKGNILERFSAQQFPDLHSELNLSSLELGDSALYFCASSVDLLGEQYFGPGTRLTVT.

The chain is built from TRBV5-1 and TRBJ1-2; 7 nucleotides align to TRBD1. J was trimmed by 2 bases and V by 4 bases; bases with no gene match: 5. This CDR3 spans 14 amino acids. Per germline, CDR1 SGHRS and CDR2 YFSETQ. The CDR3 spells CASSITTGNYGYTF. The CDR3 DNA reads TGCGCCAGCAGCATAACGACAGGGAACTATGGCTACACCTTC.

The chain carries TRBV28 and TRBJ2-5, with 11 bases fitting TRBD1. The CDR3 totals 14 residues. The V gene's germline CDR1 is MDHEN and CDR2 SYDVKM. V gave up 5 bases and J gave up 5 bases; unmatched junction bases: 4. CDR3 sequence reads: CASSRTGGGETQYF. DNA of the CDR3: TGTGCCAGCAGTAGGACAGGGGGCGGCGAGACCCAGTACTTC.

The chain combines TRBV30 with TRBJ2-7, with TRBD2 matching 8 bases. Per the germline V gene, CDR1 is GTSNPN and CDR2 is SVGIG (reference sequence). The CDR3 has 14 amino acids. J gave up 4 bases and V 3 bases, and 8 bases lay outside the gene matches. The CDR3 loop is CAWSGGGIRYEQYF. The CDR3 DNA is TGTGCCTGGAGCGGGGGGGGAATCAGGTACGAGCAGTACTTC. Full variable domain (remainder filled in from reference TRBV30 and TRBJ2-7): SQTIHQWPATLVQPVGSPLSLECTVEGTSNPNLYWYRQAAGRGLQLLFYSVGIGQISSEVPQNLSASRPQDRQFILSSKKLLLSDSGFYLCAWSGGGIRYEQYFGPGTRLTVT.

The chain uses TRBV30 and TRBJ1-2, with 8 bases lining up with TRBD1. V gave up 2 bases and J gave up 4 bases; unmatched junction bases: 6. The CDR3 totals 14 residues. CDR1 is GTSNPN and CDR2 is SVGIG in the germline V gene (reference sequence). This CDR3 reads CAWSRTGLGYGYTF. The CDR3 DNA is TGTGCCTGGAGTAGGACAGGGCTTGGCTATGGCTACACCTTC.

The chain is built from TRBV11-3 and TRBJ2-2, with D perhaps matching TRBD2 (5 bases). Germline CDR1 reads SGHNT; CDR2 reads YENEEA. Trimming removed 1 base from V and 3 bases from J, with 9 bases in between. The CDR3 totals 15 residues. The chain's CDR3 is CASSLGYGDTGELFF. CDR3 DNA sequence: TGTGCCAGCAGCTTAGGCTACGGGGACACCGGGGAGCTGTTTTTT. Combining the CDR3 with reference TRBV11-3 and TRBJ2-2 gives the whole variable domain EAGVVQSPRYKIIEKKQPVAFWCNPISGHNTLYWYLQNLGQGPELLIRYENEEAVDDSQLPKDRFSAERLKGVDSTLKIQPAELGDSAVYLCASSLGYGDTGELFFGEGSRLTVL.

The chain joins TRBV5-1 to TRBJ1-1; perhaps TRBD1 as D (6 bases). Germline loops: CDR1 SGHRS, CDR2 YFSETQ. V was pared by 4 bases and J by 3 bases, with 13 bases between. This CDR3 has 14 residues. CDR3 sequence reads: CASSPVNRDTEAFF. The DNA for the CDR3 is TGCGCCAGCAGCCCCGTCAACAGGGACACTGAAGCTTTCTTT.

The V call is TRBV7-1, the J call TRBJ1-5; tentative D call: TRBD1 (6 bases). TRBV7-1 falls under the ORF class, with uncertain function. V was cut by 5 bases and J by 10 bases, with 18 bases left in between. This CDR3 contains 14 residues. This CDR3 is CASSQTNGQPPQHF. CDR3 nucleotide sequence: TGTGCCAGCAGCCAAACGAATGGACAGCCTCCCCAGCATTTT.

The CDR3 loop reads CASSYRGQVGRYGYTF. In DNA form, the CDR3 reads TGTGCCAGCAGTTACCGGGGACAGGTTGGGCGCTATGGCTACACCTTC. The gene calls are TRBV6-8 and TRBJ1-2; 8 bases line up with TRBD1. Germline CDR1 MNHGY, CDR2 SAAAGT. CDR3 length: 16 amino acids. The J segment lost 4 bases and the V segment lost 2 bases, leaving 9 bases of the junction unmatched.

J is TRBJ1-1 and V is TRBV28; the D is unclear. The CDR3 runs to 15 residues. Germline V gene data show CDR1 as MDHEN and CDR2 as SYDVKM. Trimming shortened V by 0 bases and J by 1 base, and 9 bases separated the two germline ends. CDR3 DNA: TGTGCCAGCAGTTTATGGGTTGACACGAACACTGAAGCTTTCTTT. Translation gives CASSLWVDTNTEAFF. The variable domain in full, with the rest retrieved from reference TRBV28 and TRBJ1-1, is DVKVTQSSRYLVKRTGEKVFLECVQDMDHENMFWYRQDPGLGLRLIYFSYDVKMKEKGDIPEGYSVSREKKERFSLILESASTNQTSMYLCASSLWVDTNTEAFFGQGTRLTVV.

The chain employs TRBV28 and TRBJ1-2; the D is unclear. Germline V gives CDR1 MDHEN, CDR2 SYDVKM. This CDR3 region has 12 residues. Trimming shortened V by 4 bases and J by 3 bases, and 6 bases separated the two germline ends. The CDR3 protein is CASSSLYYGYTF. CDR3 nucleotides: TGTGCCAGCAGTTCCCTCTACTATGGCTACACCTTC.

The chain couples TRBV5-1 to TRBJ2-2; the D is unclear. V lost 2 bases and J 0 bases, leaving 8 bases between the germline ends. Germline V gene sequence: CDR1 SGHRS, CDR2 YFSETQ. The CDR3 extends over 15 amino acids. The CDR3 here is CASSLDNANTGELFF. The CDR3 DNA follows: TGCGCCAGCAGCTTAGACAACGCGAACACCGGGGAGCTGTTTTTT. Full variable domain (missing parts from reference TRBV5-1 and TRBJ2-2): KAGVTQTPRYLIKTRGQQVTLSCSPISGHRSVSWYQQTPGQGLQFLFEYFSETQRNKGNFPGRFSGRQFSNSRSEMNVSTLELGDSALYLCASSLDNANTGELFFGEGSRLTVL.

The CDR3 spells CASTVRTGGEKLFF. The CDR3 coding sequence is TGTGCCAGCACCGTACGGACAGGGGGAGAAAAACTGTTTTTT. This chain joins TRBV11-3 and TRBJ1-4, with 10 bases matching TRBD1. V lost 7 bases and J lost 8; bases outside the gene matches: 7. This CDR3 region has 14 residues. CDR1 is SGHNT, CDR2 YENEEA, per germline.

This chain links TRBV2 with TRBJ2-7; D is unclear. The V end lost 2 bases, the J end lost 5 bases, and 10 bases lay between the germline ends. CDR1 is SNHLY and CDR2 is FYNNEI in the germline V gene. The CDR3 totals 13 residues. CDR3 residues: CASSEQGWHEQYF. CDR3 bases: TGTGCCAGCAGTGAACAAGGGTGGCACGAGCAGTACTTC.

The count of this clone is one. V and J are TRBV14 and TRBJ2-2; TRBD2 agrees at 13 bases. The junction had 5 bases not matched to a gene; V was cut back by 3 bases and J by 4 bases. CDR3 size: 17 residues. CDR1 and CDR2 (germline): SGHDN, FVKESK. CDR3 nucleotide sequence: TGTGCCAGCAGCCAGGGGACTAGCGGGGAATTCACCGGGGAGCTGTTTTTT. Translated: CASSQGTSGEFTGELFF.

The chain carries TRBV7-7 and TRBJ1-3; D may be TRBD1 (5 bases). Germline V gene sequence: CDR1 SSHAT, CDR2 FNYEAQ (reference sequence). V was shortened by 2 bases and J by 3 bases, with 20 bases between the two germline ends. This CDR3 has 18 amino acids. CDR3 loop: CASSLKNTGTLGGNTIYF. In nucleotides, the CDR3 is TGTGCCAGCAGCTTAAAAAATACCGGGACTCTTGGTGGAAACACCATATATTTT.

This sequence joins TRBV11-3 and TRBJ1-5; tentative D call: TRBD1 (5 bases). Between the trimmed V and J ends, which lost 1 base and 1 base, there was a span of 11 bases. Germline V gives CDR1 SGHNT, CDR2 YENEEA. The length of the CDR3 is 16 residues. CDR3 loop: CASSLGAGWSNQPQHF. CDR3 DNA: TGTGCCAGCAGCTTAGGGGCAGGGTGGAGCAATCAGCCCCAGCATTTT. Drawing the rest from reference TRBV11-3 and TRBJ1-5, the complete variable domain is EAGVVQSPRYKIIEKKQPVAFWCNPISGHNTLYWYLQNLGQGPELLIRYENEEAVDDSQLPKDRFSAERLKGVDSTLKIQPAELGDSAVYLCASSLGAGWSNQPQHFGDGTRLSIL.

The count of this clone is one. This chain uses TRBV30 with TRBJ2-3, with TRBD1 matching over 7 bases. This CDR3 has 16 amino acids. The V and J ends lost 2 bases and 5 bases, in that order; junction bases with no gene match: 13. CDR1 GTSNPN and CDR2 SVGIG come from the germline V gene (reference sequence). The CDR3 DNA reads TGTGCCTGGAGTATTTCTCCAGGGGGTAAAGGAGATACGCAGTATTTT. This gives the protein CAWSISPGGKGDTQYF.